The clone carrying this T cell receptor beta chain appeared many times. What it binds is unknown. The CDR3 length is 14 residues. CDR1 MNHEY and CDR2 SMNVEV come from the germline V gene (reference sequence). Between the trimmed V and J ends, which lost 11 bases and 6 bases, there was a span of 19 bases. The data stem from a study of T cell repertoires in cytomegalovirus infection. Study context: Public TCR beta signatures provided an indication of both CMV infection and a matching HLA type. Study-wide findings and caveats: Based on cumulative public TCR beta family frequency, carriers of CMV plus the relevant HLA were identified. The ex vivo response showed dominance by HLA-C-restricted CMV-specific TCR beta clonotypes.

One entry per CDR3 protein results from TCRdb running MiXCR on the reads. Of about 300,000 distinct CDR3 sequences listed, roughly a tenth are singletons. The specimen was PBMCs. The chain has TRBV27 and TRBJ2-2; possibly TRBD2 for D (7 bases). The source of this sequence is a human donor in good health (CMV status not recorded). Some clones in this sample may be carry-over from other donors' samples. The CDR3 nucleotides read TGTGCCTCTAAGGGGGGGGATGAGTCCGGGGAGCTGTTTTTT. Protein sequence: CASKGGDESGELFF.